What follows are 32 T cell receptor beta chains derived from one specimen sequenced in a study of blood T cell repertoires in COVID-19. The data were produced by immunoSEQ multiplex PCR, yet TCRdb's version contains in-frame clones alone and is incomplete. Here the sample spans under 200,000 clones, around 89% being singletons. Sample: peripheral blood. These receptors were collected from a man aged 40-50 years with active or convalescent COVID-19.

This chain connects TRBV11-3 to TRBJ1-1, with 7 nucleotides matching TRBD1. The CDR3 spans 15 residues. J was trimmed by 1 base and V by 3 bases; bases with no gene match: 5. Per germline, CDR1 SGHNT and CDR2 YENEEA. Written as DNA, the CDR3 is TGTGCCAGCAGCTTTTCGACAGGGCGGAACACTGAAGCTTTCTTT. This sequence encodes CASSFSTGRNTEAFF.

The V call is TRBV9, the J call TRBJ1-3; tentatively, D is TRBD1 (5 bases). Per germline, CDR1 SGDLS and CDR2 YYNGEE. The V end lost 5 bases, the J end lost 9 bases, and 18 bases lay between the germline ends. This CDR3 comprises 14 residues. The CDR3 region is CASRRDLEGSTIYF. The CDR3 region has the DNA TGTGCCAGCAGACGGGACTTAGAGGGGAGCACCATATATTTT.

The V call is TRBV4-3, the J call TRBJ2-3; tentative D call: TRBD2 (6 bases). Germline CDR1 is LGHNA and CDR2 is YSLEER. The V end lost 4 bases, the J end lost 6 bases, and 11 bases lay between the germline ends. This CDR3 region has 13 residues. CDR3 loop: CASSPERGDTQYF. CDR3 sequence (DNA): TGCGCCAGCAGCCCAGAACGGGGGGATACGCAGTATTTT.

This clone was detected only once. V usage is TRBV6-4 and J usage is TRBJ1-5; D might be TRBD1 (5 bases). The CDR3 totals 15 residues. Germline-derived CDR1 and CDR2 are MRHNA and SNTAGT. Trimming cost V 7 bases and J 3 bases, with 16 bases left between them. CDR3 in amino acids: CASNDSTGDNQPQHF. In DNA, the CDR3 is TGTGCCAGCAACGACAGTACAGGTGACAATCAGCCCCAGCATTTT.

CDR3: CASSSPRTGTSGYNEQFF. CDR3 sequence (DNA): TGTGCCAGCAGTTCGCCTAGGACCGGGACTAGCGGCTACAATGAGCAGTTCTTC. J is TRBJ2-1 and V is TRBV28; 11 positions agree with TRBD2. There are 18 residues in the CDR3. The V gene's germline CDR1 is MDHEN and CDR2 SYDVKM. J was trimmed by 3 bases and V by 4 bases; bases with no gene match: 11.

V usage is TRBV9 and J usage is TRBJ1-2, with D uncertain. V lost 3 bases to trimming and J lost 2 bases, with 20 bases between them. The CDR3 loop spans 17 amino acids. From germline, CDR1 is SGDLS and CDR2 YYNGEE. CDR3 nucleotide sequence: TGTGCCAGCAGCGCCCGGGATCCCGCCCGGACGAACTATGGCTACACCTTC. The encoded protein is CASSARDPARTNYGYTF.

Concerning this clone: Sequence at one end of the junction differs from germline and may be a read error. The chain has TRBV28 and TRBJ1-2, with TRBD1 matching over 8 bases. The CDR3 covers 13 residues. Germline V gene sequence: CDR1 MDHEN, CDR2 SYDVKM. The CDR3 bases are TGCACTGCCGGGACAGGTTTTAACTATGGCTACACCTTC. Amino acids: CTAGTGFNYGYTF.

The J gene is TRBJ1-1, the V gene TRBV11-3; D gene ambiguous. The length of the CDR3 is 12 residues. V lost 8 bases, J lost 1 base, and 8 bases lay in between. Germline V CDR1 and CDR2: SGHNT, YENEEA. CDR3 DNA sequence: TGTGCCAGCTCTCGCGGGAACACTGAAGCTTTCTTT. Its translation is CASSRGNTEAFF.

This chain joins TRBV6-1 and TRBJ1-5; D is possibly TRBD1 (6 bases). The CDR3 runs 19 residues. Trimming removed 0 bases from V and 7 bases from J, with 25 bases in between. Per germline, CDR1 MNHNS and CDR2 SASEGT. CDR3 region: CASSEATVGWPGAGQPQHF. DNA for the CDR3: TGTGCCAGCAGTGAAGCTACGGTGGGGTGGCCAGGGGCAGGACAGCCCCAGCATTTT.

The V and J genes are TRBV4-3 and TRBJ2-5; TRBD2 is a possible D gene (5 bases). Germline assignment: CDR1 LGHNA and CDR2 YSLEER. V lost 3 bases, J lost 5 bases, and 19 bases lay in between. The CDR3 contains 16 residues. The CDR3 loop is CASSQGIEGYAETQYF. CDR3 sequence (DNA): TGCGCCAGCAGCCAGGGAATCGAGGGTTATGCGGAGACCCAGTACTTC.

J is TRBJ2-3 and V is TRBV18, with 7 bases fitting TRBD2. CDR3 size: 15 residues. J lost 3 bases, V lost 4 bases, and 7 bases had no gene match. Per germline, CDR1 KGHSH and CDR2 LQKENI. CDR3 in amino acids: CASSLEAGRTDTQYF. The CDR3 DNA reads as TGTGCCAGCTCACTAGAAGCGGGGAGGACAGATACGCAGTATTTT.

This clone was picked up one time. The V and J genes are TRBV7-6 and TRBJ2-5; TRBD2 aligns across 15 bases. The CDR3 covers 16 residues. Germline assignment: CDR1 SGHVS and CDR2 FNYEAQ. Trimming removed 0 bases from V and 5 bases from J; junction bases left unmatched: 1. This CDR3 reads CASSLAGLAGGETQYF. Written as DNA, the CDR3 is TGTGCCAGCAGCTTAGCCGGACTAGCGGGGGGGGAGACCCAGTACTTC.

This chain joins TRBV6-1 and TRBJ1-1, with TRBD1 as a possible D gene (5 bases). This CDR3 contains 12 residues. The ends were cut back, 2 bases at V and 11 bases at J, with 12 bases in the middle. Germline-derived CDR1 and CDR2 are MNHNS and SASEGT. CDR3 protein: CASSEQGLVAFF. CDR3 in DNA: TGTGCCAGCAGTGAACAGGGATTAGTTGCTTTCTTT.

The chain has TRBV5-6 and TRBJ1-4; 9 nucleotides align to TRBD1. Germline lookup yields CDR1 SGHDT and CDR2 YYEEEE. The CDR3 loop spans 14 amino acids. V was clipped by 5 bases and J by 4 bases; unmatched bases: 3. The CDR3 reads CASSTDRGNEKLFF. DNA of the CDR3: TGTGCCAGCAGTACGGACAGGGGTAATGAAAAACTGTTTTTT. Looking up the rest from reference TRBV5-6 and TRBJ1-4 gives the full variable domain: DAGVTQSPTHLIKTRGQQVTLRCSPKSGHDTVSWYQQALGQGPQFIFQYYEEEERQRGNFPDRFSGHQFPNYSSELNVNALLLGDSALYLCASSTDRGNEKLFFGSGTQLSVL.

The CDR3 nucleotides read TGTGCCAGCAGCTCGGCACTAGCGTTCTACGAGCAGTACTTC. Translated, it gives CASSSALAFYEQYF. The V gene is TRBV5-6, the J gene TRBJ2-7; 7 bases map to TRBD2. Losses at the gene ends were 3 bases for V and 3 bases for J; bases not matched to a gene: 6. Germline V gene sequence: CDR1 SGHDT, CDR2 YYEEEE. There are 14 residues in the CDR3. The entire variable domain, with the rest obtained from reference TRBV5-6 and TRBJ2-7, is as follows: DAGVTQSPTHLIKTRGQQVTLRCSPKSGHDTVSWYQQALGQGPQFIFQYYEEEERQRGNFPDRFSGHQFPNYSSELNVNALLLGDSALYLCASSSALAFYEQYFGPGTRLTVT.

The rearrangement joins TRBV7-9 to TRBJ1-1; a weak D match, TRBD1 (6 bases). The CDR3 extends over 14 amino acids. Trimming took off 10 bases at V and 2 bases at J, with 17 bases between the two ends. Germline CDR1 is SEHNR and CDR2 is FQNEAQ (reference sequence). CDR3 sequence (DNA): TGTGCCACCGACCCTGGGGGCCTCAACACTGAAGCTTTCTTT. Translation: CATDPGGLNTEAFF.

The chain has TRBV27 and TRBJ1-6; D uncertain. The ends were cut back, 5 bases at V and 12 bases at J, with 14 bases in the middle. This CDR3 contains 13 residues. Germline V gene sequence: CDR1 MNHEY, CDR2 SMNVEV (reference sequence). In DNA, the CDR3 is TGTGCCAGCAGTATCCCGGGTCTTAGACCCCTCCACTTT. This translates into CASSIPGLRPLHF.

This chain joins TRBV3-1 (or the pseudogene TRBV3-2) and TRBJ2-4, with a tentative D call TRBD1 (6 bases). CDR1 LGHDT and CDR2 YNNKEL come from the germline V gene (reference sequence). The germline V and J ends were trimmed by 2 bases and 3 bases, with 14 bases remaining between them. There are 16 residues in the CDR3. As DNA, the CDR3 is TGTGCCAGCAGCCAAATCCTAGGGGGTGTCAAAAACATTCAGTACTTC. This gives the protein CASSQILGGVKNIQYF.

This clone was counted a few times. The rearrangement joins TRBV4-3 to TRBJ2-7, with TRBD2 matching over 11 bases. J gave up 4 bases and V 0 bases, and 8 bases lay outside the gene matches. The CDR3 consists of 17 residues. Germline V lookup: CDR1 LGHNA, CDR2 YSLEER. CDR3 in amino acids: CASSQEYSSGGRYEQYF. CDR3 nucleotides: TGCGCCAGCAGCCAAGAGTATTCTAGCGGGGGGCGGTACGAGCAGTACTTC.

This CDR3 reads CASSLIAGGRNEQFF. Written as DNA, the CDR3 is TGTGCCAGCAGCTTAATAGCGGGGGGGCGGAATGAGCAGTTCTTC. The chain joins TRBV7-2 to TRBJ2-1; 11 bases fit TRBD2. This CDR3 is 15 amino acids long. V was pared by 2 bases and J by 7 bases, with 4 bases of the junction left unmatched. Germline CDR1 and CDR2: SGHTA and FQGNSA. The full variable domain, its missing parts supplied by reference TRBV7-2 and TRBJ2-1, is GAGVSQSPSNKVTEKGKDVELRCDPISGHTALYWYRQSLGQGLEFLIYFQGNSAPDKSGLPSDRFSAERTGGSVSTLTIQRTQQEDSAVYLCASSLIAGGRNEQFFGPGTRLTVL.

V and J are TRBV29-1 and TRBJ1-4, with D maybe TRBD1 (6 bases). The CDR3 loop spans 13 amino acids. V dropped 0 bases and J dropped 8 bases, with 10 bases sitting between them. Germline values: CDR1 SQVTM, CDR2 ANQGSEA. CDR3 DNA sequence: TGCAGCGTTGAAGAACAGGGCCGGGAAAAACTGTTTTTT. Translated: CSVEEQGREKLFF. The variable domain in full, completed from reference TRBV29-1 and TRBJ1-4, reads SAVISQKPSRDICQRGTSLTIQCQVDSQVTMMFWYRQQPGQSLTLIATANQGSEATYESGFVIDKFPISRPNLTFSTLTVSNMSPEDSSIYLCSVEEQGREKLFFGSGTQLSVL.

The chain recombines TRBV11-3 with TRBJ2-2, with 10 bases lining up with TRBD2. Germline CDR1 and CDR2: SGHNT and YENEEA. With V trimmed by 5 bases and J by 6 bases, 18 bases remained unmatched. This CDR3 spans 19 amino acids. CDR3 bases: TGTGCCAGCAGCCTCTCTAGCGGGGGCTTCTTCAGTTCGCCCGGGGAGCTGTTTTTT. Its translation is CASSLSSGGFFSSPGELFF.

The V call is TRBV11-3, the J call TRBJ2-2; D possibly corresponds to TRBD1 (5 bases). This CDR3 region has 14 residues. V was trimmed by 5 bases and J by 4 bases, leaving 11 bases between them. Germline V gene data show CDR1 as SGHNT and CDR2 as YENEEA. CDR3 amino acids: CASSPDSGTGELFF. In nucleotides, the CDR3 is TGTGCCAGCAGCCCCGACAGTGGCACCGGGGAGCTGTTTTTT.

This clone was recorded a few times. This chain joins TRBV7-9 and TRBJ1-1; a weak D match, TRBD1 (6 bases). Trimming took 2 bases from V and 1 from J, leaving 11 bases between them. The CDR3 is 15 residues long. Germline V gene data show CDR1 as SEHNR and CDR2 as FQNEAQ (reference sequence). The DNA for the CDR3 is TGTGCCAGCAGCTTAATTGCAGGGGCGAACACTGAAGCTTTCTTT. Amino acid sequence: CASSLIAGANTEAFF.

The chain uses TRBV7-8 and TRBJ1-1; no clear D gene. With 0 bases removed from V and 6 bases from J, the gap between germline ends came to 11 bases. In germline, CDR1 is SGHVS, CDR2 FQNEAQ. CDR3 length: 14 amino acids. Written as DNA, the CDR3 is TGTGCCAGCAGCTTAGCTCTTTCGGGTGCTGAAGCTTTCTTT. Its translation: CASSLALSGAEAFF.

This sequence joins TRBV5-6 and TRBJ1-6, with no clear D. The CDR3 is 14 amino acids. From germline, CDR1 is SGHDT and CDR2 YYEEEE. Trimming took off 4 bases at V and 10 bases at J, with 15 bases between the two ends. This CDR3 is CASSPRRDVSPLHF. The CDR3 DNA is TGTGCCAGCAGCCCAAGACGGGATGTCTCACCCCTCCACTTT.

In nucleotides, the CDR3 is TGTGCCAGCAGTGAAAGGAGGGTTATTAATTCACCCCTCCACTTT. It yields the protein CASSERRVINSPLHF. The chain uses TRBV6-4 and TRBJ1-6; D call uncertain. This CDR3 comprises 15 residues. V was shortened by 3 bases and J by 6 bases, with 12 bases between the two germline ends. Per germline, CDR1 MRHNA and CDR2 SNTAGT.

The chain joins TRBV4-2 to TRBJ2-6; D might be TRBD2 (5 bases). Trimming took off 4 bases at V and 0 bases at J, with 16 bases between the two ends. Germline-derived CDR1 and CDR2 are LGHNA and YNFKEQ. The CDR3 is made up of 18 amino acids. CDR3 sequence reads: CASSRPVGTSSGANVLTF. The CDR3 DNA reads as TGTGCCAGCAGCCGCCCTGTGGGAACTAGCTCTGGGGCCAACGTCCTGACTTTC.

This sequence joins TRBV4-3 and TRBJ1-4; TRBD1 might be the D (6 bases). Germline CDR1 and CDR2: LGHNA and YSLEER. Trimming pared 0 bases from V and 8 bases from J, leaving 16 bases between. This CDR3 has 16 amino acids. The CDR3 loop reads CASSQEFTGSNEKLFF. The CDR3, as DNA: TGCGCCAGCAGCCAAGAATTTACAGGGAGTAACGAAAAACTGTTTTTT.

The V gene is TRBV19, the J gene TRBJ2-7; 16 positions match TRBD2. Germline values: CDR1 LNHDA, CDR2 SQIVND (reference sequence). V trimming: 5 bases; J trimming: 4 bases; junction bases outside the gene matches: 5. The CDR3 runs to 16 residues. DNA of the CDR3: TGTGCCAGTAGTGTGGGACTAGCGGGAGGGCCATACGAGCAGTACTTC. Translation gives CASSVGLAGGPYEQYF.

The chain has TRBV27 and TRBJ2-1, with D possibly TRBD2 on 6 matching bases. V lost 7 bases to trimming and J lost 5 bases, with 18 bases between them. Germline-derived CDR1 and CDR2 are MNHEY and SMNVEV (reference sequence). The CDR3 has 15 amino acids. The CDR3, as DNA: TGTGCCAGCACATTTCTCCGGGACTTGAACAATGAGCAGTTCTTC. Translated, it gives CASTFLRDLNNEQFF.

This rearrangement joins TRBV12-3 or TRBV12-4 to TRBJ1-2, with 9 bases lining up with TRBD1. The junction had 7 bases not matched to a gene; V was cut back by 6 bases and J by 8 bases. The CDR3 totals 13 residues. CDR3 sequence reads: CASSTDRGSGYTF. The CDR3 DNA sequence: TGTGCCAGCAGCACGGACAGGGGAAGCGGCTACACCTTC.